The 21 T cell receptor beta chains below were found in one sample sequenced in a study of cytotoxic CD8 clonotypes in ibrutinib-treated CLL (dated by TCRdb to the early 2020s). To prepare the library, the immunoSEQ multiplex PCR assay was applied. TCRdb provides this immuneACCESS table in a form limited to in-frame rearrangements. Some clones are lacking; in checked studies, under half of them reflect an unresolved V gene, and why the rest are absent is not known. This sample holds 25,000 to 35,000 clones; 62% were observed only once. The top ten constitute around 15% of the sample. The source material was PBMCs, sampled before ibrutinib treatment. These receptors came from a human donor with chronic lymphocytic leukemia.

This sequence joins TRBV19 and TRBJ2-1; possible D gene TRBD1, 5 bases. The germline V gene has CDR1 LNHDA and CDR2 SQIVND (reference sequence). Between the trimmed V and J ends, which lost 1 base and 6 bases, there was a span of 10 bases. The CDR3 is 14 amino acids. The CDR3 sequence: CASSIAQGFNEQFF. In nucleotides, the CDR3 is TGTGCCAGTAGTATAGCGCAGGGCTTCAATGAGCAGTTCTTC.

The chain combines TRBV7-9 with TRBJ2-7, with TRBD1 identical over 8 bases. Germline CDR1 is SEHNR and CDR2 is FQNEAQ (reference sequence). V lost 5 bases and J lost 3; bases outside the gene matches: 9. CDR3 length: 15 residues. CDR3 residues: CASSARDRKLYEQYF. CDR3 in DNA: TGTGCCAGCAGCGCCCGGGACAGGAAACTCTACGAGCAGTACTTC.

The chain couples TRBV5-1 to TRBJ1-1; TRBD1 is a possible D gene (6 bases). The CDR3 spans 14 residues. Trimming shortened V by 0 bases and J by 3 bases, and 9 bases separated the two germline ends. From germline, CDR1 is SGHRS and CDR2 YFSETQ. The CDR3 loop is CASSLDRADTEAFF. The CDR3 coding sequence is TGCGCCAGCAGCTTGGACAGGGCGGACACTGAAGCTTTCTTT.

J is TRBJ2-7 and V is TRBV7-9; 7 positions match TRBD2. The CDR3 contains 15 residues. The junction had 11 bases not matched to a gene; V was cut back by 4 bases and J by 5 bases. CDR1 and CDR2 (germline): SEHNR, FQNEAQ (reference sequence). CDR3 in amino acids: CASSSGGGSFDEQYF. In DNA, the CDR3 is TGTGCCAGCAGCTCAGGCGGCGGGAGTTTCGACGAGCAGTACTTC.

This clone was seen just once. CDR3 residues: CASRGDSLMNTEAFF. In nucleotides, the CDR3 is TGTGCCAGCCGTGGCGACAGCTTGATGAACACTGAAGCTTTCTTT. J is TRBJ1-1 and V is TRBV28, with D tentatively TRBD1 (5 bases). Trimming pared 8 bases from V and 0 bases from J, leaving 16 bases between. The CDR3 has 15 residues. CDR1 and CDR2 from the germline V gene are MDHEN and SYDVKM.

This sequence joins TRBV7-9 and TRBJ2-1; TRBD2 matches at 10 bases. Trimming removed 5 bases from V and 3 bases from J; junction bases left unmatched: 13. The germline CDR1 and CDR2 sequences are SEHNR and FQNEAQ (reference sequence). CDR3 length: 18 residues. CDR3 bases: TGTGCCAGCAGCCCCAGGGCGAGCGGGAGGGCCGGCTACAATGAGCAGTTCTTC. Protein sequence: CASSPRASGRAGYNEQFF.

This clone has a single count. The CDR3 here is CASSPQRQETQYF. The CDR3, as DNA: TGTGCCAGCTCACCCCAGCGCCAAGAGACCCAGTACTTC. The V gene is TRBV18, the J gene TRBJ2-5, with no clear D. Germline V gene data show CDR1 as KGHSH and CDR2 as LQKENI. The CDR3 has 13 residues. The V end was cut by 3 bases, the J end by 1 base, with 6 bases between.

The chain links TRBV18 to TRBJ2-3, with TRBD1 matching 7 bases. Germline V gene sequence: CDR1 KGHSH, CDR2 LQKENI. Germline trimming cut 3 bases from V and 5 bases from J; bases unmatched to any gene: 11. There are 16 residues in the CDR3. The CDR3 DNA is TGTGCCAGCTCACCCTGGGACAGTTCTTCCGGAGATACGCAGTATTTT. This sequence encodes CASSPWDSSSGDTQYF. Based on the CDR3 plus reference TRBV18 and TRBJ2-3, the full variable domain is NAGVMQNPRHLVRRRGQEARLRCSPMKGHSHVYWYRQLPEEGLKFMVYLQKENIIDESGMPKERFSAEFPKEGPSILRIQQVVRGDSAAYFCASSPWDSSSGDTQYFGPGTRLTVL.

This clone was seen a handful of times. The chain links TRBV11-2 to TRBJ2-1, with 9 bases fitting TRBD2. The junction had 5 bases not matched to a gene; V was cut back by 2 bases and J by 9 bases. Looked up from germline, CDR1 is SGHAT and CDR2 is FQNNGV. This CDR3 comprises 14 residues. Here the CDR3 reads CASSLSAGGGEQFF. The CDR3 nucleotides are TGTGCCAGCAGCTTATCAGCGGGAGGAGGTGAGCAGTTCTTC.

The sample holds a few counts of this clone. The chain recombines TRBV6-4 with TRBJ2-3; possible D gene TRBD1, 7 bases. This CDR3 has 14 residues. V lost 3 bases and J 5 bases, leaving 12 bases between the germline ends. Looked up from germline, CDR1 is MRHNA and CDR2 is SNTAGT. CDR3 coding DNA: TGTGCCAGCAGTGAGCAGGGGGAGGAAGATACGCAGTATTTT. Translation gives CASSEQGEEDTQYF.

V is TRBV27 and J is TRBJ2-5, with 7 bases matching TRBD2. With V trimmed by 5 bases and J by 5 bases, 5 bases remained unmatched. The CDR3 covers 13 residues. Per the germline V gene, CDR1 is MNHEY and CDR2 is SMNVEV (reference sequence). CDR3 sequence (DNA): TGTGCCAGCAGTCGTCGGGGGGACGAGACCCAGTACTTC. Protein: CASSRRGDETQYF.

This rearrangement joins TRBV19 to TRBJ1-4; perhaps TRBD1 as D (6 bases). Per germline, CDR1 LNHDA and CDR2 SQIVND (reference sequence). The V and J ends lost 5 bases and 3 bases respectively, with 10 bases between them. There are 14 residues in the CDR3. CDR3 nucleotide sequence: TGTGCCAGTAGTGTGTGGGGGCCTAATGAAAAACTGTTTTTT. Its protein is CASSVWGPNEKLFF.

This clone has only a few counts. J is TRBJ2-3 and V is TRBV18, with a weak D call TRBD1 (6 bases). There are 13 residues in the CDR3. The ends were cut back, 6 bases at V and 4 bases at J, with 11 bases in the middle. From germline, CDR1 is KGHSH and CDR2 LQKENI. This CDR3 reads CASSADRADTQYF. The CDR3 DNA reads TGTGCCAGCTCCGCGGACAGAGCAGATACGCAGTATTTT.

V is TRBV5-4 and J is TRBJ2-3, with 7 bases identical to TRBD2. CDR1 SGHNT and CDR2 YYREEE come from the germline V gene (reference sequence). The CDR3 is 20 residues long. J was trimmed by 0 bases and V by 2 bases; bases with no gene match: 18. The CDR3 is CASSFATGLAVTTSTDTQYF. CDR3 DNA: TGTGCCAGCAGCTTCGCGACGGGGCTAGCGGTTACTACTAGCACAGATACGCAGTATTTT.

V is TRBV20-1 and J is TRBJ2-5; either TRBD1 or TRBD2 may fit D (6 bases each). The V and J ends lost 1 base and 8 bases respectively, with 8 bases between them. This CDR3 is built from 11 residues. Germline loops: CDR1 DFQATT, CDR2 SNEGSKA (reference sequence). The DNA for the CDR3 is TGCAGTGCTAGAGTCGGGGGCACCCAGTACTTC. Its translation is CSARVGGTQYF.

This clone came up a few times. The chain uses TRBV28 and TRBJ1-5; D possibly corresponds to TRBD1 (6 bases). Deletions cut 4 bases from V and 7 bases from J, with 20 bases between. This CDR3 is 16 amino acids long. Germline lookup yields CDR1 MDHEN and CDR2 SYDVKM. As DNA, the CDR3 is TGTGCCAGCAGTTCCCACCCGGGGGGGCTAGGGCAGCCCCAGCATTTT. It specifies CASSSHPGGLGQPQHF. Full variable domain (outside the CDR3, taken from reference TRBV28 and TRBJ1-5): DVKVTQSSRYLVKRTGEKVFLECVQDMDHENMFWYRQDPGLGLRLIYFSYDVKMKEKGDIPEGYSVSREKKERFSLILESASTNQTSMYLCASSSHPGGLGQPQHFGDGTRLSIL.

This clone was seen a few times. This chain uses TRBV25-1 with TRBJ1-6; a weak D match, TRBD1 (6 bases). There are 13 residues in the CDR3. V was trimmed by 5 bases and J by 6 bases, leaving 8 bases between them. Germline CDR1 is MGHDK and CDR2 is SYGVNS. The CDR3 nucleotides are TGTGCCAGCAGTCCCAGGGGTAATTCACCCCTCCACTTT. It translates to CASSPRGNSPLHF.

The rearrangement uses TRBV10-1 and TRBJ2-7; the match to TRBD1 covers 7 bases. The CDR3 has 14 residues. The germline gives CDR1 WNHNN, CDR2 SYGVQD (reference sequence). Trimming took 6 bases from V and 1 from J; bases not matched to a gene: 6. The CDR3 nucleotides read TGCGCCAGCAGCCAGACAGGGCTTTCCTACGAGCAGTACTTC. The encoded protein is CASSQTGLSYEQYF.

The V gene is TRBV18, the J gene TRBJ2-1; possibly TRBD1 for D (5 bases). There are 15 residues in the CDR3. CDR1 and CDR2 (germline): KGHSH, LQKENI. V gave up 1 base and J gave up 4 bases, with 11 bases separating them. The CDR3: CASSPRQGVYNEQFF. The DNA of the CDR3 is TGTGCCAGCTCACCACGCCAGGGTGTTTACAATGAGCAGTTCTTC.

This clone was counted once. Its ends do not fully match the called genes, so a read error is possible. The chain has TRBV7-7 and TRBJ2-5, with 7 bases identical to TRBD2. Germline loops: CDR1 SSHAT, CDR2 FNYEAQ (reference sequence). The CDR3 loop spans 14 amino acids. DNA of the CDR3: TGTGCTAGCAGCCCGGGGGAGGGTCGGGAGACCCAGTACTTC. Its translation: CASSPGEGRETQYF. Drawing the rest from reference TRBV7-7 and TRBJ2-5, the complete variable domain is GAGVSQSPRYKVTKRGQDVTLRCDPISSHATLYWYQQALGQGPEFLTYFNYEAQPDKSGLPSDRFSAERPEGSISTLTIQRTEQRDSAMYRCASSPGEGRETQYFGPGTRLLVL.

The chain links TRBV4-1 to TRBJ2-1, with 10 bases aligning to TRBD2. V dropped 4 bases and J dropped 6; count of bases not matched to a gene: 6. The CDR3 covers 15 residues. CDR1 and CDR2 from the germline V gene are MGHRA and YSYEKL. CDR3 loop: CASSLAGGFANEQFF. CDR3 nucleotide sequence: TGCGCCAGCAGCCTAGCGGGGGGTTTTGCCAATGAGCAGTTCTTC.